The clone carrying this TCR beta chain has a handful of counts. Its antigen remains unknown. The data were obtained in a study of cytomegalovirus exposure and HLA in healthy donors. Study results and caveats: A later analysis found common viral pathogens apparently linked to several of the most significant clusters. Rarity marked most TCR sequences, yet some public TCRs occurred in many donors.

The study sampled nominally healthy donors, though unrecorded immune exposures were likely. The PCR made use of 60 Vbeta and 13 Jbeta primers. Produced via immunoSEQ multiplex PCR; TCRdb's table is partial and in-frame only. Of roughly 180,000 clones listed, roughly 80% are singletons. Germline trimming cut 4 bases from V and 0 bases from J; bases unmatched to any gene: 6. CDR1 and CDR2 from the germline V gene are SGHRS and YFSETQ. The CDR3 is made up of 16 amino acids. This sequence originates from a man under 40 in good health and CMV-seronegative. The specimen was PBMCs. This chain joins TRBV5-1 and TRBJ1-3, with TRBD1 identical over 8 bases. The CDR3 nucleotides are TGCGCCAGCAGCACCCTACAGGGGGACTCTGGAAACACCATATATTTT. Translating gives CASSTLQGDSGNTIYF.